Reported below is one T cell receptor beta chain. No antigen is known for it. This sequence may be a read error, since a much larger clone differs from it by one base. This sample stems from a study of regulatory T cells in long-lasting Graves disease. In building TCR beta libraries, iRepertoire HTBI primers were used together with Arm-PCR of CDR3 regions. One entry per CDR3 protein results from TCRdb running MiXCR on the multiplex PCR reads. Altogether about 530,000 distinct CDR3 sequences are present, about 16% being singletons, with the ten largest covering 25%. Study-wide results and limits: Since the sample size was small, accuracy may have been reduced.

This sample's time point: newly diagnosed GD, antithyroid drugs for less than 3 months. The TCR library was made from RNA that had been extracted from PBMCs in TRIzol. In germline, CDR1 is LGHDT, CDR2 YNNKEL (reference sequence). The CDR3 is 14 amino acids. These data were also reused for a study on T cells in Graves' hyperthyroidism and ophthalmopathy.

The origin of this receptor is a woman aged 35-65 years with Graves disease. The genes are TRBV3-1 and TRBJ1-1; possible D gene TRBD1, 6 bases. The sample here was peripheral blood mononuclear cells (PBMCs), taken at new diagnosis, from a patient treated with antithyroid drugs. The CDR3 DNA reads TGTGCCTGCAGCCAAAGGGGGGAGAACACTGAAGCTTTCTTT. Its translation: CACSQRGENTEAFF.